This note documents a single TCR beta chain sequence. Its antigen is currently unknown. The germline V gene has CDR1 MNHEY and CDR2 SVGAGI. The CDR3 has 13 residues. This sample was taken from a study of monozygotic twins with inflammatory bowel disease. Whole-study findings and limits: Possibly reflecting limited power, no difference in repertoire similarity was found between concordant and discordant twins. IBD-affected twins scored below their healthy co-twins in TCRbeta diversity (inverse Simpson).

TCRdb re-called the 5' RACE reads; every CDR3 protein appears as one record, without DNA. The repertoire table contains a few hundred thousand distinct CDR3 sequences. With no T cell sorting beforehand, total RNA was isolated from whole blood. The sequencing input was blood. The clonotype was recovered from a human donor with ulcerative colitis or Crohn's disease, or a healthy co-twin of an affected twin (not recorded which). V and J are TRBV6-5 and TRBJ1-1. The CDR3: CASTKGGNTEAFF.